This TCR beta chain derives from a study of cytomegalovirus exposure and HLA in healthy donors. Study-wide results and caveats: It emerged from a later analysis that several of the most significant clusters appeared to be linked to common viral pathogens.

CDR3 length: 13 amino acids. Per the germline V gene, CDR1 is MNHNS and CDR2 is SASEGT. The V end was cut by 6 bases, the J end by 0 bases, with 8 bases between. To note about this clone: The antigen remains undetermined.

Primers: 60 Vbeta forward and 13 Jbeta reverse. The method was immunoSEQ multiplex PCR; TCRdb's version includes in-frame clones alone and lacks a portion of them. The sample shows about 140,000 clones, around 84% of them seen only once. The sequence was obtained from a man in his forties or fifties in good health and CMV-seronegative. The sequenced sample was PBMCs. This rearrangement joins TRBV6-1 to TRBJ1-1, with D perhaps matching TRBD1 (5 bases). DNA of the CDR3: TGTGCCAGCAGGGGACTGCTGAACACTGAAGCTTTCTTT. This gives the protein CASRGLLNTEAFF.